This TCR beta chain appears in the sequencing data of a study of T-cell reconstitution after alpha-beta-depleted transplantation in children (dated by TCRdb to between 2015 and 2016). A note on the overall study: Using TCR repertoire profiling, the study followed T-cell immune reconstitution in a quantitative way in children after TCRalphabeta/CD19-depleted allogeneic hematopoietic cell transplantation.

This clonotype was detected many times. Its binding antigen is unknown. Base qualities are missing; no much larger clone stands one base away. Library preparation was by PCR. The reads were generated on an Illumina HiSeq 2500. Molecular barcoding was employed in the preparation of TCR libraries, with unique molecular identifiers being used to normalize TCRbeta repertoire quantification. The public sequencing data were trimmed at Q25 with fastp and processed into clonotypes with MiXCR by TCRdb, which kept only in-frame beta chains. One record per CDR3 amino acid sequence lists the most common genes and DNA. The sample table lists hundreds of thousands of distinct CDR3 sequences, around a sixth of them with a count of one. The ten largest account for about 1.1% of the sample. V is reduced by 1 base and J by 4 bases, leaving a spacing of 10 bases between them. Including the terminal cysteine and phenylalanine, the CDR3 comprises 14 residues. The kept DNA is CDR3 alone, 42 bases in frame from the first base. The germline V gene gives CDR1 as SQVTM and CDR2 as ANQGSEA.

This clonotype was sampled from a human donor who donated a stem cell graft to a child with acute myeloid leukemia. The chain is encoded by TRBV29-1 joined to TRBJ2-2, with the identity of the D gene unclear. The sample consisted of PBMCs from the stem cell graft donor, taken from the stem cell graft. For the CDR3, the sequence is CSVEGPPTTGELFF. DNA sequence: TGCAGCGTTGAAGGCCCACCTACCACCGGGGAGCTGTTTTTT.